This T cell receptor beta chain was captured in a study of blood T cell repertoires in COVID-19. This CDR3 is 14 amino acids long. Trimming took off 0 bases at V and 5 bases at J, with 10 bases between the two ends. Germline CDR1 reads SGHAT; CDR2 reads FQNNGV. As processed by the authors: By means of reference gene primer amplification, nucleated cell counts were estimated. Some clones are missing from TCRdb's copy, which holds only in-frame ones; the method was immunoSEQ multiplex PCR. D and trimming were read from the DNA, whereas the V and J calls and clone size are those reported in that table. The sample lists about 46,000 clones, around 90% occurring once.

The material sequenced was peripheral blood. The chain recombines TRBV11-2 with TRBJ1-1; D is ambiguous. The clonotype was recovered from a human donor with active COVID-19. The donor label of this sample is uncertain. The CDR3 DNA follows: TGTGCCAGCAGCTTAGATTTGGGGAGAACTGAAGCTTTCTTT. Encoded protein: CASSLDLGRTEAFF.